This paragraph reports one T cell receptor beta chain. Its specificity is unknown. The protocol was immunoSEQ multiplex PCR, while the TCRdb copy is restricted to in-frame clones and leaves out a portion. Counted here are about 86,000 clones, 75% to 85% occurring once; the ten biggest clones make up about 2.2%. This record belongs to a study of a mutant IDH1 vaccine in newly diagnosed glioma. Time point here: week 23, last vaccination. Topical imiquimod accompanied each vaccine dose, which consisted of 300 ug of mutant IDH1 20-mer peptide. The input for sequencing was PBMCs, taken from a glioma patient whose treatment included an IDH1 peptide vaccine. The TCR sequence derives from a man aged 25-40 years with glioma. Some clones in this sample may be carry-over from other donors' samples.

CDR3 sequence (DNA): TGTGCCAGCAGTTTAAGGCTAGCGGGAGGCGAGCAGTACTTC. As protein: CASSLRLAGGEQYF. V usage is TRBV27 and J usage is TRBJ2-7; 11 bases agree with TRBD2. The V segment lost 2 bases and the J segment 6 bases; nucleotides outside the gene matches: 3. Germline V gene data show CDR1 as MNHEY and CDR2 as SMNVEV (reference sequence). The CDR3 has 14 residues.